A single sample is the source of the 18 T cell receptor beta chains below, sequenced in a study of CD8+ T cells in alopecia areata. Treatment specified: oral pan-JAK inhibitor, 5-10 mg twice daily. Extraction of RNA preceded its reverse transcription into cDNA, which served as the sequencing template. The data were produced by immunoSEQ multiplex PCR, yet TCRdb's version contains in-frame clones alone and is incomplete. The sample lists some 170,000 clones, around 58% seen once, with under 20% in the top ten. The sample was CD4+ T cells sorted from blood, taken at approximately week 56, from a patient treated with tofacitinib. The receptors come from a human donor with alopecia areata.

Ten or more counts support this clone. The J gene is TRBJ1-6, the V gene TRBV27; TRBD1 agrees at 10 bases. Germline CDR1 and CDR2: MNHEY and SMNVEV (reference sequence). The CDR3 runs to 16 residues. V lost 6 bases to trimming and J lost 5 bases; unmatched junction nucleotides: 7. CDR3 sequence reads: CASRRTGGANNSPLHF. For the CDR3, the DNA is TGTGCCAGCAGACGGACAGGGGGAGCAAATAATTCACCCCTCCACTTT.

The chain combines TRBV5-6 with TRBJ2-3; no reliable D call. In germline, CDR1 is SGHDT, CDR2 YYEEEE. The CDR3 totals 14 residues. Trimming pared 0 bases from V and 0 bases from J, leaving 5 bases between. CDR3 DNA sequence: TGTGCCAGCAGCTTGGTTCTTAGCACAGATACGCAGTATTTT. Amino acids: CASSLVLSTDTQYF.

V is TRBV5-6 and J is TRBJ2-1; 8 bases fit TRBD2. The ends lost 6 bases at V and 0 bases at J; junction bases unmatched: 8. Germline CDR1 is SGHDT and CDR2 is YYEEEE. This CDR3 has 16 amino acids. This CDR3 reads CASIVDGGASYNEQFF. The DNA for the CDR3 is TGTGCCAGCATAGTTGACGGGGGGGCCTCCTACAATGAGCAGTTCTTC. Complete variable domain (other parts from reference TRBV5-6 and TRBJ2-1): DAGVTQSPTHLIKTRGQQVTLRCSPKSGHDTVSWYQQALGQGPQFIFQYYEEEERQRGNFPDRFSGHQFPNYSSELNVNALLLGDSALYLCASIVDGGASYNEQFFGPGTRLTVL.

This clone was recorded a few times. CDR3: CSVVIGMGRNGEQFF. The CDR3 DNA sequence: TGCAGCGTTGTTATCGGGATGGGCAGGAACGGTGAGCAGTTCTTC. This chain connects TRBV29-1 to TRBJ2-1; TRBD2 is a possible D gene (5 bases). V was clipped by 4 bases and J by 9 bases, with 22 bases between them. The germline V gene encodes CDR1 SQVTM and CDR2 ANQGSEA. The CDR3 runs 15 residues.

This clone came up many times. This chain uses TRBV7-9 with TRBJ2-4; D ambiguous. Germline V CDR1 and CDR2: SEHNR, FQNEAQ (reference sequence). With 5 bases removed from V and 0 bases from J, the gap between germline ends came to 8 bases. The CDR3 has 14 residues. CDR3 protein: CASSPWEAKNIQYF. The CDR3 nucleotides are TGTGCCAGCAGCCCTTGGGAAGCCAAAAACATTCAGTACTTC.

The rearrangement joins TRBV11-2 to TRBJ2-5; TRBD1 agrees at 7 bases. This CDR3 comprises 14 residues. Germline CDR1 SGHAT, CDR2 FQNNGV. J gave up 4 bases and V 5 bases, and 7 bases lay outside the gene matches. The CDR3 region is CASSPRQGLETQYF. Here the CDR3 DNA reads TGTGCCAGCAGCCCCCGACAGGGATTAGAGACCCAGTACTTC.

The rearrangement links TRBV7-9 to TRBJ2-3; D is uncertain. CDR3 length equals 15 residues. Looked up from germline, CDR1 is SEHNR and CDR2 is FQNEAQ (reference sequence). With 1 base removed from V and 0 bases from J, the gap between germline ends came to 8 bases. The CDR3 loop is CASSLGGTSTDTQYF. CDR3 DNA: TGTGCCAGCAGCTTAGGGGGTACTAGCACAGATACGCAGTATTTT.

The J gene is TRBJ1-1, the V gene TRBV2; 7 bases align to TRBD1. CDR3 length: 13 residues. The J segment lost 2 bases and the V segment lost 4 bases, leaving 1 base of the junction unmatched. Per the germline V gene, CDR1 is SNHLY and CDR2 is FYNNEI. CDR3 DNA sequence: TGTGCCAGCAGTGGGGACAGAAACACTGAAGCTTTCTTT. Protein sequence: CASSGDRNTEAFF.

The CDR3 nucleotides are TGCGCCAGCAGCTTGCAGGGGGAAGAGACCCAGTACTTC. It codes for CASSLQGEETQYF. The chain has TRBV5-1 and TRBJ2-5, with 7 bases matching TRBD1. The trim removed 1 base at V and 3 bases at J, leaving 0 bases unmatched. The length of the CDR3 is 13 residues. Germline lookup yields CDR1 SGHRS and CDR2 YFSETQ.

This clone was observed a few times. The junction and the germline gene differ at one end; a read error may be behind it. This rearrangement joins TRBV23-1 to TRBJ1-6; D is unclear. TRBV23-1 is an open reading frame whose function is uncertain. The length of the CDR3 is 13 residues. The CDR3 DNA reads TGCGCCAGCAGTCAAACCTATGATTCACCCCTCCACTTT. This gives the protein CASSQTYDSPLHF.

This clone was detected only a few times. The V gene is TRBV30, the J gene TRBJ1-5; no firm D call. Trimming stripped 4 bases from V and 0 bases from J, with 10 bases between. In germline, CDR1 is GTSNPN, CDR2 SVGIG (reference sequence). The CDR3 has 14 residues. CDR3: CAWKRTNSNQPQHF. CDR3 sequence (DNA): TGTGCCTGGAAGAGGACCAATAGCAATCAGCCCCAGCATTTT.

The chain joins TRBV23-1 to TRBJ2-1; the match to TRBD2 covers 11 bases. TRBV23-1 is placed among ORFs of uncertain function. This CDR3 is built from 15 residues. Losses at the gene ends were 3 bases for V and 5 bases for J; bases not matched to a gene: 3. The CDR3 here is CASSHGSGGDNEQFF. The DNA for the CDR3 is TGCGCCAGCAGTCACGGTAGCGGGGGGGACAATGAGCAGTTCTTC.

This clone was seen more than once but under ten times. The rearrangement joins TRBV7-9 to TRBJ2-3; possible D gene TRBD1, 5 bases. This CDR3 is 16 amino acids long. Between the trimmed V and J ends, which lost 7 bases and 6 bases, there was a span of 23 bases. Looked up from germline, CDR1 is SEHNR and CDR2 is FQNEAQ (reference sequence). The CDR3 protein is CASNHQIGPAGDTQYF. DNA of the CDR3: TGTGCCAGCAACCATCAGATAGGTCCCGCAGGGGATACGCAGTATTTT.

This clone was seen more than once but under ten times. The chain couples TRBV27 to TRBJ2-7; no firm D call. Per germline, CDR1 MNHEY and CDR2 SMNVEV (reference sequence). The CDR3 runs to 15 residues. The V end was cut by 3 bases, the J end by 3 bases, with 15 bases between. CDR3 nucleotides: TGTGCCAGCAGTTTTTTGACGGCTTCAGGCTACGAGCAGTACTTC. It encodes CASSFLTASGYEQYF.

This sequence joins TRBV10-3 and TRBJ1-1; D gene unclear. The germline CDR1 and CDR2 sequences are ENHRY and SYGVKD. The CDR3 contains 14 residues. V lost 4 bases and J 4 bases, leaving 13 bases between the germline ends. CDR3: CAISVGGVGTEAFF. The CDR3 DNA reads as TGTGCCATCAGTGTAGGCGGGGTAGGCACTGAAGCTTTCTTT.

This clone was seen only a few times. CDR3 protein: CSVVRLPSYEQYF. The DNA for the CDR3 is TGCAGCGTTGTTAGGCTGCCATCCTACGAGCAGTACTTC. This chain links TRBV29-1 with TRBJ2-7; D is undetermined. Germline CDR1 reads SQVTM; CDR2 reads ANQGSEA. The CDR3 contains 13 residues. V was shortened by 4 bases and J by 1 base, with 11 bases between the two germline ends.

The gene calls are TRBV2 and TRBJ2-3, with D tentatively TRBD2 (5 bases). This CDR3 spans 15 amino acids. CDR1 SNHLY and CDR2 FYNNEI come from the germline V gene. With 6 bases removed from V and 0 bases from J, the gap between germline ends came to 13 bases. The CDR3 bases are TGTGCCAGCAGGCTACTAGTCACTAGCACAGATACGCAGTATTTT. Translation gives CASRLLVTSTDTQYF. Variable domain in full (rest from reference TRBV2 and TRBJ2-3): EPEVTQTPSHQVTQMGQEVILRCVPISNHLYFYWYRQILGQKVEFLVSFYNNEISEKSEIFDDQFSVERPDGSNFTLKIRSTKLEDSAMYFCASRLLVTSTDTQYFGPGTRLTVL.

The gene calls are TRBV9 and TRBJ1-3; TRBD1 matches 8 bases. Germline assignment: CDR1 SGDLS and CDR2 YYNGEE. Losses at the gene ends were 4 bases for V and 0 bases for J; bases not matched to a gene: 12. This CDR3 spans 18 amino acids. CDR3 bases: TGTGCCAGCAGCACCGGACAGGGCATACCTCGCTCTGGAAACACCATATATTTT. This gives the protein CASSTGQGIPRSGNTIYF.